The source of this TCR beta chain is a study of beta chain features in type 1 diabetes (dated by TCRdb to 2017 to 2018). Some background on the complete study: Mean age, gender distribution, total cell number and subset yield were not different between patients and healthy donors. A total of 100 million to 110 million sorted cells were examined across all samples, and a strong correlation was observed between cell number per subset and RNA yield. In the study, TCRB repertoires of sorted circulating CD4+ T cell subsets from recently diagnosed type 1 diabetes patients were compared with those of matched healthy donors. Whereas all 30 or so donors provided naive and central memory subsets, regulatory and stem cell-like memory subsets were isolated from just 8 patients and roughly 8 healthy donors. The full study reports these points: Shorter templates might have been favored by PCR, but patient and control samples were amplified and corrected together, so both groups would have been affected equally by any skew. Naive, central memory and regulatory TCRB repertoires appeared to be more alike among patients than among healthy donors. A moderate but significant shortening of TCRB CDR3 length was observed in type 1 diabetes patients in all four CD4+ subsets. HLA sub-analyses involved small numbers of individuals, so any influence of HLA type on TCRB rearrangement remained unresolved. Patients with type 1 diabetes made fewer insertions and deleted more nucleotides at VDJ recombination sites, implying thymic rearrangement abnormalities. Because cDNA rather than genomic DNA was sequenced, highly expressing activated cells could have been over-represented, although no difference in activation and CD3 levels was found between groups.

A single peripheral blood draw of roughly 0.11 L on average was collected from each donor into heparinised tubes. A BD FACSAria II and a panel including CD45RO, CCR7, CD25, CD127, CD95 and CD27 were used to sort naive, central memory, regulatory and stem cell-like memory CD4+ T cells. All sorted populations exceeded 95% purity. PBMCs were isolated immediately by Lymphoprep density gradient centrifugation and stained directly without culture. To minimize batch effects, samples were stained and sorted in pairs, one healthy donor with one patient per experiment. From V the trimming removes 4 bases and from J it removes 3 bases, while the gene matches leave 6 bases of the junction unaccounted for. The CDR3 measures 14 amino acids from cysteine to valine. Solely the CDR3 DNA is kept, with 42 bases framed from the first base. In the germline V gene (reference sequence), CDR1 corresponds to SGHNT and CDR2 to YYREEE.

The High Capacity cDNA Reverse Transcription Kit was used to reverse transcribe all of the isolated RNA, meaning that expressed TCRB transcripts were what got sequenced. Naive, central memory and regulatory T cell samples underwent deep immunoSEQ sequencing, averaging roughly 3.5 million total reads per sample. Sorted cells were lysed in RLT buffer, and RNA was extracted using DNase-treated RNeasy Micro or Mini kits according to cell number. To prevent cross-contamination, every cell subset was processed on its own, while patient and healthy donor samples were processed together. TCRB sequences were amplified from cDNA with the immunoSEQ multiplex PCR, producing 87-bp fragments spanning the CDR3 region. Sequencing of the amplicons was done on the Illumina HiSeq platform. As for the authors' bioinformatics: Synthetic template baselines were used to correct PCR bias computationally, reads within Hamming distance 2 were collapsed, and singletons that could not be merged were discarded. By aligning reads against IMGT, V, D and J genes, CDR3 length, and insertions or deletions at six rearrangement sites were assigned. Clonotype counts were normalized to sorted cell number within each subset before computing true diversity and Gini coefficients with the tcR R package. The overlap coefficient, calculated on TCRB nucleotide sequences, was used to measure repertoire sharing. Out-of-frame TCRB sequences from naive cells were analyzed as a proxy for the pre-selection repertoire. The immuneACCESS repertoire file appears here via TCRdb, limited to in-frame rearrangements. These files lack a portion of the clones; in checked studies, under half of the deficit traces to unresolved V genes, and the cause of the others is not known. V and J calls and clone size are given by that table; D and trimming were obtained from the DNA. Present in this sample are more than 350,000 clones, about an eighth of which were seen just once. Approximately 0.045% of the sample comes from the top ten.

For this clone: No cognate antigen has been identified for it. Base qualities are not at hand, and no much larger clone is one base apart.

The sequenced sample consisted of naive CD4+ T cells from blood. The sample's cell subset or site label, in plain terms: true naive CD4+ T cells. The sequence is built from TRBV5-4 and TRBJ2-7; 8 of the junction bases match TRBD2. The source of this sequence is a woman under 30 in good health. The CDR3 amino acid sequence is: CASSARAGDYEQYV. The nucleotides are TGTGCCAGCAGCGCTCGAGCGGGAGACTACGAGCAGTACGTC.